This T cell receptor (beta chain) was identified during a study of blood T cell repertoires in COVID-19. Study background: Some COVID-19 samples were acute and others convalescent; all came from the United States, Italy and Spain. PBMCs, B-cell-depleted T cells, or T cells provided the cDNA or gDNA that made up the material.

The CDR3 covers 11 residues. From germline, CDR1 is SQVTM and CDR2 ANQGSEA. J gave up 14 bases and V 7 bases, and 8 bases lay outside the gene matches. Original methodology: Reference gene primer amplification gave estimated nucleated cell counts. Profiling relied on immunoSEQ multiplex PCR, and the TCRdb table lists in-frame clones only, not all of them. V and J calls and clone size come straight from that table; D and trimming were deduced from the DNA. This sample carries fewer than 150,000 clones, about 91% of them seen once, and the ten largest clones take 0.88%. This receptor was identified in a woman aged 45-60 years with active or convalescent COVID-19. The sample was peripheral blood. The chain joins TRBV29-1 to TRBJ1-4; 9 bases map to TRBD1. The DNA for the CDR3 is TGCAGCGGGACAGGGGAAGCAGGGCTGTTTTTT. Its translation: CSGTGEAGLFF. Drawing the rest from reference TRBV29-1 and TRBJ1-4, the complete variable domain is SAVISQKPSRDICQRGTSLTIQCQVDSQVTMMFWYRQQPGQSLTLIATANQGSEATYESGFVIDKFPISRPNLTFSTLTVSNMSPEDSSIYLCSGTGEAGLFFGSGTQLSVL.